This T cell receptor beta chain appears in the sequencing data of a study of cytomegalovirus exposure and HLA in healthy donors. Turning to the study itself: From donors who were HLA-typed, an early data release held 65 million to 85 million unique TCRs.

On this clone itself: Its matching antigen is unknown. A read error may produce the germline difference seen at one junction end.

Per germline, CDR1 SEHNR and CDR2 FQNEAQ (reference sequence). The CDR3 runs to 16 residues. The primer mix had 60 Vbeta and 13 Jbeta primers. TCRdb keeps only in-frame clones here, not all; method: immunoSEQ multiplex PCR. The sample has some 100,000 clones; approximately 80% are singletons. Findings and caveats of the study: Later analysis placed DRB1 highest and HLA-C lowest in TCR association rates, which differed by HLA locus. Productive rates of about 90% or about 30% were seen for most TCR beta V segments in an earlier analysis.

The chain recombines TRBV7-9 with TRBJ2-7, with D possibly being TRBD1 (5 bases). The TCR comes from a woman aged 25 to 39 in good health and CMV-seronegative. Input material: PBMCs. The CDR3 loop reads CSSSLPLGARSREQYF. The CDR3 DNA follows: TGTTCCAGCAGCCTCCCTTTAGGGGCCCGATCACGAGAGCAGTACTTC.